Listed below are T cell receptor beta chains from one sample, sequenced in a study of CD8 T cells in Susac syndrome. TCRdb reanalysed the immunoSEQ multiplex PCR reads using MiXCR and keeps one entry per CDR3 protein. The table shows some 200,000 distinct CDR3 sequences, with around nine tenths occurring only once. Sequences were obtained from CD4+ T cells from PBMCs. These receptors were taken from a human donor with Susac syndrome. Both conserved end residues are trimmed from each CDR3.

J,V,CDR3
TRBJ2-1,TRBV20-1,SAEGRSYNEQF
TRBJ2-7,TRBV5-1,ASSLDLGAPSYEQY
TRBJ1-1,TRBV20-1,SARRGPSRTEAF
TRBJ1-4,TRBV28,AINSGEKLF
TRBJ1-1,TRBV9,ASSVGQVNTEAF
TRBJ2-7,TRBV20-1,SARVQGADYEQY
TRBJ2-5,TRBV5-1,ASRGTSGRSGETQY
TRBJ1-2,TRBV29-1,SVWDSASGYT
TRBJ1-4,TRBV5-1,ASSFDSRATNEKLF
TRBJ2-1,TRBV4-1,ASRGGRAEQF
TRBJ1-4,TRBV6-2/TRBV6-3,ATYGTGGYEKLF
TRBJ2-6,TRBV6-2/TRBV6-3,ASRPRTLDSGANVLT
TRBJ2-1,TRBV19,ASSIVGRGTDSYNEQF
TRBJ1-5,TRBV6-5,ASSSLGNQPQH
TRBJ1-1,TRBV29-1,SVARLLNTEAF
TRBJ1-5,TRBV24-1,ATSGGLGGTQPQH
TRBJ2-3,TRBV5-1,ASSLESQSYTQY
TRBJ1-2,TRBV3-1,ASSQDTRIYGYT
TRBJ1-1,TRBV2,ASTPLPNTEAF
TRBJ2-1,TRBV12-3/TRBV12-4,ASSLGSGRNNEQF
TRBJ1-6,TRBV27,ASKWRQANNSPLH
TRBJ1-2,TRBV30,AWRGTRGYGYT
TRBJ2-6,TRBV29-1,SVEGVTGQVLSGANVLT
TRBJ2-1,TRBV9,ASSVGTIYNEQF
TRBJ2-7,TRBV6-1,ASSDWLAFDEQY
TRBJ2-7,TRBV12-3/TRBV12-4,ASSKQGMQEQY
TRBJ1-1,TRBV7-3,ASSLQNRGQSEAF
TRBJ2-5,TRBV12-3/TRBV12-4,ASSQGGIQETQY
TRBJ1-2,TRBV7-2,ASSLLTGKNYGYT
TRBJ1-6,TRBV4-1,ASSQAVAAYNSPLH
TRBJ1-6,TRBV20-1,SARHRDDSPLH
TRBJ2-5,TRBV12-3/TRBV12-4,ASSIAGDLKETQY
TRBJ1-1,TRBV11-2,ISSLDRAGEAF
TRBJ2-7,TRBV9,ASNRSPGGLTYEQY
TRBJ1-4,TRBV29-1,SVEEGGSSTNEKLF
TRBJ2-1,TRBV6-1,ASREQGWGSNEQF
TRBJ2-7,TRBV6-2/TRBV6-3,ASRGSFYEQY
TRBJ2-2,TRBV19,ASSIDGAGELF
TRBJ2-2,TRBV10-3,AIRRTSTGELF
TRBJ1-1,TRBV3-1,ASSQTGVYTEAF
TRBJ1-4,TRBV18,ASSPGDGNEKLF
TRBJ2-5,TRBV4-1,ASRPIARGRAKETQY
TRBJ1-1,TRBV29-1,SAFTAVNTEAF
TRBJ2-5,TRBV20-1,SAGAEGRETQY
TRBJ1-4,TRBV7-9,ASSFAEITNEKLF
TRBJ2-3,TRBV7-9,ASSLAAGLGTDTQY
TRBJ2-3,TRBV28,ASSSGRVTDTQY
TRBJ2-3,TRBV20-1,SAISGGTDTQY
TRBJ2-7,TRBV5-1,ASSSGMLAGVYEQY
TRBJ1-2,TRBV20-1,SASTKGTNYGYT
TRBJ2-1,TRBV11-2,ASSLFLARGLSYNEQF
TRBJ2-1,TRBV7-9,ASSLAREANPSYNGAPF
TRBJ1-5,TRBV20-1,SATDSSANQPQH